The 21 T cell receptor beta chains reported below all come from one sample, sequenced in a study of cytomegalovirus exposure and HLA in healthy donors. PCR employed 60 Vbeta and 13 Jbeta primers. The protocol was immunoSEQ multiplex PCR, while the TCRdb copy is restricted to in-frame clones and leaves out a portion. The table has tens of thousands of clones, approximately 7.7% seen once. The sequenced sample consisted of PBMCs. These receptors originate from a man aged 45-60 years in good health and CMV-seronegative.

CDR3 nucleotide sequence: TGCGCCAGCAGTGGGACTAGCGGGGGATACCAGTACTTC. Protein: CASSGTSGGYQYF. The chain links TRBV10-1 to TRBJ2-5; 13 bases fit TRBD2. After removal of 4 bases from V and 10 bases from J, the junction contained 3 bases not matched to a gene. Per germline, CDR1 WNHNN and CDR2 SYGVQD (reference sequence). CDR3 length: 13 residues.

This clone was picked up a small number of times. This chain uses TRBV5-4 with TRBJ2-5, with 12 positions matching TRBD2. CDR1 SGHNT and CDR2 YYREEE come from the germline V gene (reference sequence). The CDR3 loop spans 14 amino acids. The trim removed 3 bases at V and 5 bases at J, leaving 2 bases unmatched. CDR3 region: CASSWTSGVETQYF. DNA for the CDR3: TGTGCCAGCAGCTGGACTAGCGGGGTTGAGACCCAGTACTTC.

This clone was seen a few times. DNA for the CDR3: TGTGCAAGTCGTGTAAGGGGGTCCTTTAATTGTGAGCAGTTCTTC. It codes for CASRVRGSFNCEQFF. The chain recombines TRBV12-2 with TRBJ2-1; TRBD1 is taken as the D call from the table, unchecked against the DNA. TRBV12-2 counts as a pseudogene. The length of the CDR3 is 15 residues.

This clone was found a few times. The genes are TRBV27 and TRBJ2-5; TRBD2 is a possible D gene (6 bases). Germline V gene data show CDR1 as MNHEY and CDR2 as SMNVEV (reference sequence). The CDR3 has 16 residues. V lost 3 bases and J lost 1, with 15 bases in between. CDR3 region: CASSFSGDLLQETQYF. For the CDR3, the DNA is TGTGCCAGCAGTTTCTCGGGGGACCTCCTCCAAGAGACCCAGTACTTC.

This clone was seen a few times. CDR3 bases: TGCGCCAGCAGCTTTCGCGGCCCGGCCGGGGGCTATGGCTACACCTTC. Its protein product is CASSFRGPAGGYGYTF. This chain uses TRBV5-1 with TRBJ1-2; D is possibly TRBD1 (5 bases). The CDR3 consists of 16 residues. The V gene's germline CDR1 is SGHRS and CDR2 YFSETQ. Deletions cut 2 bases from V and 4 bases from J, with 18 bases between.

CDR3 DNA sequence: TGTGCCAGCAGTAAGGGAGGGTCTGGAAACACCATATATTTT. Translating gives CASSKGGSGNTIYF. The chain recombines TRBV2 with TRBJ1-3; D uncertain. The ends were cut back, 5 bases at V and 1 base at J, with 9 bases in the middle. The CDR3 is made up of 14 amino acids. Germline V CDR1 and CDR2: SNHLY, FYNNEI.

This clone was recorded many times. CDR3 in amino acids: CASSITSGTGIGEQFF. In nucleotides, the CDR3 is TGTGCCAGCAGTATAACATCCGGGACAGGGATAGGTGAGCAGTTCTTC. This chain links TRBV28 with TRBJ2-1; 9 positions match TRBD1. The CDR3 extends over 16 amino acids. Germline V lookup: CDR1 MDHEN, CDR2 SYDVKM. The V segment lost 5 bases and the J segment 9 bases; nucleotides outside the gene matches: 14.

J is TRBJ1-3 and V is TRBV6-5; no firm D call. The length of the CDR3 is 14 residues. Germline values: CDR1 MNHEY, CDR2 SVGAGI. V gave up 2 bases and J gave up 3 bases, with 8 bases separating them. CDR3 in DNA: TGTGCCAGCAGTTACCTCCGGGGTGGAAACACCATATATTTT. It specifies CASSYLRGGNTIYF.

This clone has only a few counts. This chain connects TRBV6-1 to TRBJ2-5, with 11 bases identical to TRBD2. CDR1 MNHNS and CDR2 SASEGT come from the germline V gene. This CDR3 is 13 amino acids long. Germline trimming cut 8 bases from V and 5 bases from J; bases unmatched to any gene: 4. The DNA for the CDR3 is TGTGCCAGCGTTACTAGCGGGAGTGAGACCCAGTACTTC. Its protein product is CASVTSGSETQYF.

The rearrangement links TRBV27 to TRBJ1-1; 8 bases line up with TRBD1. Germline lookup yields CDR1 MNHEY and CDR2 SMNVEV (reference sequence). The CDR3 is made up of 14 amino acids. V shed 1 base, J shed 11 bases, and the junction held 9 bases outside the gene matches. The CDR3 DNA is TGTGCCAGCAGTTTATTTAGGCAGGGGGCGCCGGCTTTCTTT. It codes for CASSLFRQGAPAFF.

This clone was recorded a few times. The gene calls are TRBV19 and TRBJ1-2; D ambiguous. Germline CDR1 reads LNHDA; CDR2 reads SQIVND (reference sequence). The V end lost 3 bases, the J end lost 4 bases, and 12 bases lay between the germline ends. This CDR3 region has 14 residues. CDR3 in amino acids: CASSILEGPYGYTF. The CDR3 region has the DNA TGTGCCAGTAGTATCTTGGAGGGCCCCTATGGCTACACCTTC.

Note on this clone: Additional DNA sequences in this sample encode the identical CDR3. The CDR3 DNA follows: TGTGCCAGCAGTGAGCGGGGGATTAACCAGCCCCAGCATTTT. It specifies CASSERGINQPQHF. This chain links TRBV2 with TRBJ1-5, with TRBD1 as a possible D gene (5 bases). The CDR3 is 14 amino acids. CDR1 and CDR2 (germline): SNHLY, FYNNEI. The V end was cut by 3 bases, the J end by 7 bases, with 13 bases between.

The rearrangement joins TRBV19 to TRBJ2-6, with D possibly TRBD1 on 6 matching bases. Trimming pared 6 bases from V and 0 bases from J, leaving 12 bases between. CDR1 is LNHDA, CDR2 SQIVND, per germline (reference sequence). This CDR3 has 16 amino acids. CDR3 region: CASSRGKNSGANVLTF. CDR3 DNA: TGTGCCAGTAGCAGGGGTAAAAACTCTGGGGCCAACGTCCTGACTTTC.

This clone has a handful of counts. The chain recombines TRBV6-5 with TRBJ1-5; 7 bases are shared with TRBD1. Per the germline V gene, CDR1 is MNHEY and CDR2 is SVGAGI. J gave up 6 bases and V 6 bases, and 11 bases lay outside the gene matches. The CDR3 sequence is 15 residues long. This CDR3 reads CASSRTGVSVQPQHF. DNA for the CDR3: TGTGCCAGCAGCCGTACAGGGGTATCAGTTCAGCCCCAGCATTTT.

This clone occurred a few times. V is TRBV6-5 and J is TRBJ2-1; 11 bases match TRBD2. Germline values: CDR1 MNHEY, CDR2 SVGAGI. With V trimmed by 4 bases and J by 7 bases, 6 bases remained unmatched. The CDR3 extends over 15 amino acids. The CDR3 here is CASSSGTSGGNEQFF. The CDR3 DNA is TGTGCCAGCAGTTCTGGGACTAGCGGAGGGAATGAGCAGTTCTTC.

The chain carries TRBV6-5 and TRBJ1-5; the D gene is possibly TRBD1 (5 bases). Trimming stripped 3 bases from V and 7 bases from J, with 13 bases between. The germline V gene has CDR1 MNHEY and CDR2 SVGAGI. The CDR3 loop spans 14 amino acids. The CDR3 loop reads CASSYQGQGQPQHF. CDR3 in DNA: TGTGCCAGCAGTTATCAGGGTCAAGGGCAGCCCCAGCATTTT.

The J gene is TRBJ1-4, the V gene TRBV5-5; TRBD1 aligns across 8 bases. Germline V gene sequence: CDR1 SGHKS, CDR2 YYEKEE (reference sequence). The CDR3 sequence is 16 residues long. With V trimmed by 4 bases and J by 8 bases, 13 bases remained unmatched. CDR3 sequence: CASSQGTGWVSEKLFF. The CDR3 DNA reads as TGTGCCAGCAGCCAAGGGACAGGATGGGTGTCAGAAAAACTGTTTTTT.

This clone was detected only a few times. V usage is TRBV19 and J usage is TRBJ2-1; 13 bases align to TRBD2. V lost 6 bases, J lost 7 bases, and 6 bases stayed unmatched. The CDR3 length is 15 residues. CDR1 is LNHDA, CDR2 SQIVND, per germline (reference sequence). For the CDR3, the DNA is TGTGCCAGTAGCCAACTAGCGGGGGGGCGGAATGAGCAGTTCTTC. Amino acid sequence: CASSQLAGGRNEQFF.

V usage is TRBV11-1 and J usage is TRBJ1-1; TRBD1 aligns across 8 bases. The germline V gene encodes CDR1 SGHAT and CDR2 FQDESV (reference sequence). Trimming removed 5 bases from V and 5 bases from J; junction bases left unmatched: 7. The CDR3 consists of 14 residues. DNA for the CDR3: TGTGCCAGCAGCACCCGACAGGGGAGGACTGAAGCTTTCTTT. This gives the protein CASSTRQGRTEAFF.

The rearrangement links TRBV9 to TRBJ2-3, with D perhaps matching TRBD1 (5 bases). Germline assignment: CDR1 SGDLS and CDR2 YYNGEE. Trimming removed 2 bases at V and 0 bases at J, with 10 bases between. The CDR3 extends over 15 amino acids. The CDR3 region is CASSVGRVSTDTQYF. For the CDR3, the DNA is TGTGCCAGCAGCGTGGGCAGGGTTAGCACAGATACGCAGTATTTT. The whole variable domain, remainder taken from reference TRBV9 and TRBJ2-3, is DSGVTQTPKHLITATGQRVTLRCSPRSGDLSVYWYQQSLDQGLQFLIQYYNGEERAKGNILERFSAQQFPDLHSELNLSSLELGDSALYFCASSVGRVSTDTQYFGPGTRLTVL.

Only a few counts were recorded for this clone. V and J are TRBV19 and TRBJ2-2, with a tentative D call TRBD2 (7 bases). The V and J ends lost 1 base and 6 bases respectively, with 15 bases between them. Germline values: CDR1 LNHDA, CDR2 SQIVND (reference sequence). The CDR3 sequence is 16 residues long. The CDR3 DNA sequence: TGTGCCAGTAGTATAGGGGGGGGGCTCTCCCCCGGGGAGCTGTTTTTT. Translating it yields CASSIGGGLSPGELFF.